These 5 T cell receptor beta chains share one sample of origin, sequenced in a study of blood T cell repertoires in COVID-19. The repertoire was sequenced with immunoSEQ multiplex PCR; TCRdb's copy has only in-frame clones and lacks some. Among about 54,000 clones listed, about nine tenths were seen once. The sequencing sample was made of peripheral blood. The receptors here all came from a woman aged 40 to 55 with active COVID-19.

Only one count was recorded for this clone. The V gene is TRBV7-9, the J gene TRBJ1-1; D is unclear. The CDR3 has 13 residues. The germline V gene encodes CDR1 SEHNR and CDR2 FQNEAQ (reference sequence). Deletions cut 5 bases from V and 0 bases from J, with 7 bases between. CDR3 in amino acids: CASSIDMNTEAFF. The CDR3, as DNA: TGTGCCAGCAGCATTGACATGAACACTGAAGCTTTCTTT.

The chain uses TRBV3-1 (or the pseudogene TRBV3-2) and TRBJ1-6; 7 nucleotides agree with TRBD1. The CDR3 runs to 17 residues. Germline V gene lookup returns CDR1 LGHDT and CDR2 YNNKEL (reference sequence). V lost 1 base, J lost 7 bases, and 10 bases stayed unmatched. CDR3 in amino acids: CASSQGQQGTGNSPLHF. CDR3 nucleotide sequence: TGTGCCAGCAGCCAAGGCCAACAGGGGACGGGGAATTCACCCCTCCACTTT.

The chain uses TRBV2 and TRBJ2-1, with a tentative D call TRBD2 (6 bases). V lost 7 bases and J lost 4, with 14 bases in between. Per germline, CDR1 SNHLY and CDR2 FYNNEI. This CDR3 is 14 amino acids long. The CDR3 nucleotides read TGTGCCAGCACCTCACGGGACTTATACAATGAGCAGTTCTTC. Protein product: CASTSRDLYNEQFF. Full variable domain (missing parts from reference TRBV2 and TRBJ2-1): EPEVTQTPSHQVTQMGQEVILRCVPISNHLYFYWYRQILGQKVEFLVSFYNNEISEKSEIFDDQFSVERPDGSNFTLKIRSTKLEDSAMYFCASTSRDLYNEQFFGPGTRLTVL.

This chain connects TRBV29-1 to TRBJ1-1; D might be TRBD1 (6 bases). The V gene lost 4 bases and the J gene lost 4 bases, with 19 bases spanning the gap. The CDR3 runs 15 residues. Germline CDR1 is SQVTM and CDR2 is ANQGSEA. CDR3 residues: CSVGEFLGTLTEAFF. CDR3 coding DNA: TGCAGCGTTGGGGAATTCTTGGGGACACTCACTGAAGCTTTCTTT.

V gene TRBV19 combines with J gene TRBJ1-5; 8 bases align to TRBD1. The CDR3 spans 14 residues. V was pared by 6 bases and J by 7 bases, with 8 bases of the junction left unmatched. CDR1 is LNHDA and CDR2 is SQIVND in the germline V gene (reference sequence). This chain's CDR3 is CASRMSGGAQPQHF. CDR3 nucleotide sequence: TGTGCCAGTAGGATGTCAGGGGGCGCCCAGCCCCAGCATTTT.